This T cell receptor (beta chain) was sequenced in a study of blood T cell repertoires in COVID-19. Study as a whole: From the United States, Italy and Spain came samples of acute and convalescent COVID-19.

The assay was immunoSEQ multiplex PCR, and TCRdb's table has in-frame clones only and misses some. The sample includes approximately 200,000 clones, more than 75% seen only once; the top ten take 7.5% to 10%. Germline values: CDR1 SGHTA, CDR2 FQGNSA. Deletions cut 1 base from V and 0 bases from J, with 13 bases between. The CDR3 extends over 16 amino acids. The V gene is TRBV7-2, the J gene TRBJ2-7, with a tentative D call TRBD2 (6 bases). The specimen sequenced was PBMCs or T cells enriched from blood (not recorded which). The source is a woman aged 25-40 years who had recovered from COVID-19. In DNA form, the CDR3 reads TGTGCCAGCAGCTTAGTTTCTCGCGGGGCCTCCTACGAGCAGTACTTC. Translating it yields CASSLVSRGASYEQYF.